This TCR beta chain originates from a study of blood T cell repertoires in COVID-19. Study summary: The analysed material was cDNA or gDNA that came from T cells, B-cell-depleted T cells, or PBMCs.

Authors' processing steps: Amplification with reference gene primers provided the estimates of nucleated cell counts. The assay was immunoSEQ multiplex PCR, and TCRdb's table has in-frame clones only and misses some. V, J and clone size derive from that table, while D and trimming were established from the DNA sequence. The repertoire holds 490,000 or so clones, about nine tenths seen once, with 6.5% to 8.5% in the top ten. The germline CDR1 and CDR2 sequences are SGDLS and YYNGEE. This CDR3 is 14 amino acids long. J gave up 1 base and V 4 bases, and 4 bases lay outside the gene matches. The study assigned cohorts using participant-reported clinical history. Recovered participants had two consecutive negative NP/OP PCR tests, healthcare professional clearance, or symptom resolution.

Sequencing was done on a sample of PBMCs or T cells enriched from blood (not recorded which). This receptor was obtained from a woman aged 55-70 years who had recovered from COVID-19. J is TRBJ1-1 and V is TRBV9, with 7 positions matching TRBD1. The CDR3 DNA reads TGTGCCAGCAGCCCCTGGACAGGGAACACTGAAGCTTTCTTT. Amino acid sequence: CASSPWTGNTEAFF.